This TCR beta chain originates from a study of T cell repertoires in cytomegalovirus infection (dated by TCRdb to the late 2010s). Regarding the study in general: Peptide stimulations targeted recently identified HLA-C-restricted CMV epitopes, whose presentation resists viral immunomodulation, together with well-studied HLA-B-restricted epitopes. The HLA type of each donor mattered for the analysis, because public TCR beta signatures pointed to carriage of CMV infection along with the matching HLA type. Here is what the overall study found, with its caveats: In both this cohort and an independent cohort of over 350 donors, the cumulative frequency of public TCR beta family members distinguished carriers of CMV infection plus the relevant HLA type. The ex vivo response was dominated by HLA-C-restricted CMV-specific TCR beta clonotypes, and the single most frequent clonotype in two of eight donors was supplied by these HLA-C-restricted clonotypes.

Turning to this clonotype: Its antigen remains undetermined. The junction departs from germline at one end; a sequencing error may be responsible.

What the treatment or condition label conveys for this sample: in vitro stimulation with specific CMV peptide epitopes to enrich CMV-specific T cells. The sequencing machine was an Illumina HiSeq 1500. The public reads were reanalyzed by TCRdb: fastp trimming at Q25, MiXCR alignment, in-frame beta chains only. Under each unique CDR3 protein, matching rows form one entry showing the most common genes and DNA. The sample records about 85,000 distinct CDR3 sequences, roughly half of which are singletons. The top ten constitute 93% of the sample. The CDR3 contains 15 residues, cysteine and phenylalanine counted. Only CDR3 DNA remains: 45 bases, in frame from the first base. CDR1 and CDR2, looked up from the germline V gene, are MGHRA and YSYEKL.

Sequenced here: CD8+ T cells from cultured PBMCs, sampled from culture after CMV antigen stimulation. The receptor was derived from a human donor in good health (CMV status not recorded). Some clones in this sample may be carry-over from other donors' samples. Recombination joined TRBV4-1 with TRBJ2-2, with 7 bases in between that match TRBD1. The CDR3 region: CASSLRTGNTGELFF. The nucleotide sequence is TGTGCCAGCAGCCTACGGACAGGGAACACCGGGGAGCTGTTTTTT.